This TCR beta chain was documented in a study of tumor-infiltrating lymphocytes in primary liver carcinoma (dated by TCRdb to 2016 to 2017). In the study overall: Hepatocellular carcinoma (four) or combined HCC and intrahepatic cholangiocarcinoma (one) was present in the five patients, who were three men and two women aged 30 to 69 years. A total of about 35 specimens from 5 patients, comprising some 25 tumor regions, 5 adjacent noncancerous liver tissues and 5 peripheral blood samples, were covered by TCRbeta repertoire sequencing. The five patients had tumors staged T1-T3 N0M0, with maximum diameters ranging from about 4.2 to 10 cm. TCRbeta repertoire sequencing, expression microarrays and whole-exome sequencing were combined in the study across five regions of each liver tumor, with adjacent normal tissue and blood also included. Technical replicate repertoires showed high reproducibility, with mean shared-clone rates around 0.9 and correlation coefficients above 0.95. Each sample produced about 3.5 to 7.13 million productive TCRbeta reads, and read depth showed no significant difference between tissue types. Agilent mRNA microarray profiling was performed on the 25 tumor region samples to relate TCRbeta repertoire diversity to the local molecular phenotype.

Total RNA and DNA were co-extracted without cell sorting from approximately 20-30 mg of bulk tissue using the AllPrep DNA/RNA mini kit. Between November 2015 and March 2016, several patients in China with histopathologically diagnosed primary liver carcinoma had their tumors surgically resected. At the time of sampling, the patients had chronic HBV infection and had not received any treatment. Five spatially separated regions were sampled per tumor: superior, inferior, left-lateral and right-lateral poles, plus the tumor centre. According to histology, viable tumor cells made up more than 75% of every tumor sample. Fresh tumor and adjacent tissue pieces were bisected; one half was stored in RNAlater at -80°C, the other sent for histology. Starting from 500 to 650 ng total RNA, TCRbeta-specific cDNA was produced by reverse transcription with a constant-region primer and ProtoScript II reverse transcriptase. The TCRbeta libraries were prepared through three rounds of nested multiplex PCR following a slightly modified ARM-PCR procedure. Multiplex TRBV1-TRBV30 forward primers and a Cbeta reverse primer were used in the first two PCR rounds, each of which was run for around 9 cycles. Sample barcodes and Illumina adapters were added in a final 25-cycle PCR using Deep VentR polymerase. Before sequencing, amplicons between 200 and 500 bp were purified from gel using a QIAquick gel extraction kit. TCRbeta amplicons were sequenced on an Illumina HiSeq 2500 with 250-bp paired-end reads. The study's own analysis went as follows. Trimmomatic v0.33 was used to quality-trim the reads, and FLASH v1.2.11 was used to merge paired reads so that full CDR3 sequences could be recovered. MiGEC v1.2.1b assigned V, D and J germline segments to the rearranged TCRbeta sequences. Clonotype statistics and Shannon-Wiener diversity indices were calculated with VDJtools v1.0.0. Except for diversity analysis, only the 250 most abundant clonotypes of each sample were used in subsequent analyses to reduce sampling bias. TCRdb passed the public sequencing reads through fastp at Q25 and MiXCR, retaining productive beta sequences. Rows matching on CDR3 protein sequence are summarized as one entry with the most common DNA and genes. TCRdb's processing, not the authors' own work, is the source of the V and J calls. The sample includes 95,000 to 100,000 distinct CDR3 sequences, with about 63% observed a single time. The ten biggest clones cover more than 10% of the sample.

On the study overall, not on this receptor specifically: Only about 7-24% of top clones were present in all five regions of a tumor, suggesting spatial heterogeneity of tumor-infiltrating T cells. Compared with blood, tumors had a significantly larger share of the repertoire taken up by the top 250 clones (p = 0.039). Because sequencing covered only the TCR beta chain and unpaired alpha chains were not captured, true repertoire diversity is likely underestimated. Bulk unsorted samples precluded comparing CD4+ and CD8+ T cell repertoires. Only a few patients were included in the study, and the authors note that the findings should be validated in a larger study. Repertoire overlap was found to be higher between tumor regions (mean roughly 36%) than between tumor-adjacent (approximately 17%) or tumor-blood (14%) pairs, consistent with antigen-driven expansion.

V ends up 0 bases short and J 4 bases short, with an unmatched junction base count of 7. The CDR3 goes from the cysteine to the phenylalanine over 18 residues. The only DNA kept is the CDR3, 54 bases in frame from the first base. CDR1 and CDR2 are drawn from the germline V gene: SGHNT, YENEEA. In the case of this clonotype: It has no known antigen specificity. Base qualities were left out, and no much larger clone turns up one base away.

The sequence was obtained from a woman aged 55-69 years with primary liver carcinoma and hepatitis B virus infection. The sequencing input was liver tumor tissue from sampling region 2. The cell subset or site label, as the study defines it: tumor region T2, inferior pole. Here the chain combines TRBV11-3 and TRBJ2-2; 11 middle bases align to TRBD1. The CDR3 in this case is CASSLDGQGASSTGELFF. The DNA sequence reads TGTGCCAGCAGCTTAGACGGACAGGGGGCAAGCAGCACCGGGGAGCTGTTTTTT.